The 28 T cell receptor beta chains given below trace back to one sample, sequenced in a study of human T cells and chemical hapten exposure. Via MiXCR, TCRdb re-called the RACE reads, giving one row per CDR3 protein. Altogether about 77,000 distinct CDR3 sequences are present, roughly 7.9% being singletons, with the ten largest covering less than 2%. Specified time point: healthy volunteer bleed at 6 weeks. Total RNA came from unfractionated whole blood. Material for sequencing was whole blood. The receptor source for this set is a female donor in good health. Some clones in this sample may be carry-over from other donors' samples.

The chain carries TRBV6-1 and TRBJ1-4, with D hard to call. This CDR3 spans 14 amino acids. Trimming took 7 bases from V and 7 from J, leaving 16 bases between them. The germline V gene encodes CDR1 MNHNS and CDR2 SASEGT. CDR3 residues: CASTPWVLGEKLFF. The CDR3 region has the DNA TGTGCCAGCACCCCCTGGGTGTTGGGTGAAAAACTGTTTTTT.

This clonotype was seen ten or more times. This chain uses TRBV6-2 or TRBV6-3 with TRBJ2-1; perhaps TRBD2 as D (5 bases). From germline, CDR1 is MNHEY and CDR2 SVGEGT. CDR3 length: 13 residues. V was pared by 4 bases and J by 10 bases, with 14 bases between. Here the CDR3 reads CASSSQRGGEQFF. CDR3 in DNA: TGTGCCAGCAGTTCCCAACGAGGCGGGGAGCAGTTCTTC.

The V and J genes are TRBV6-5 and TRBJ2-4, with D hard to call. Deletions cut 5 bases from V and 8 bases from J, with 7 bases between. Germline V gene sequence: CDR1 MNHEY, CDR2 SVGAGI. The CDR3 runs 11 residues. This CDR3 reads CASSPRDIQYF. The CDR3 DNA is TGTGCCAGCAGTCCCCGGGACATTCAGTACTTC.

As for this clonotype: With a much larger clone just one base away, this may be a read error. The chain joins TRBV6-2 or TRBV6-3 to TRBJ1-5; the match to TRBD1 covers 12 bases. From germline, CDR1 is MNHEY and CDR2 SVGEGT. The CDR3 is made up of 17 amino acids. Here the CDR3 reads CVSTAGDRGPSNQPQHF. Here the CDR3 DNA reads TGTGTCAGCACCGCGGGGGACAGGGGGCCCAGCAATCAGCCCCAGCATTTT.

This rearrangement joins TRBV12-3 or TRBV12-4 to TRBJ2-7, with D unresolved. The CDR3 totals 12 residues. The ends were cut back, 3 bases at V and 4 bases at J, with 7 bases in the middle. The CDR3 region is CASSFIEYEQYF. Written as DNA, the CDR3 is TGTGCCAGCAGTTTTATCGAGTACGAGCAGTACTTC.

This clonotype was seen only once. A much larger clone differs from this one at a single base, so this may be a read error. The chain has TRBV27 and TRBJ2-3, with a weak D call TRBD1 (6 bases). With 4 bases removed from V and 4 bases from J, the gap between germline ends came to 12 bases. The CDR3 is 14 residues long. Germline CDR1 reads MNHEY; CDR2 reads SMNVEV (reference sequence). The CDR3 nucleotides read TGTGCCAGCAGTTCCACCAGGGGACCAGATACGCAGTATTTT. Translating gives CASSSTRGPDTQYF.

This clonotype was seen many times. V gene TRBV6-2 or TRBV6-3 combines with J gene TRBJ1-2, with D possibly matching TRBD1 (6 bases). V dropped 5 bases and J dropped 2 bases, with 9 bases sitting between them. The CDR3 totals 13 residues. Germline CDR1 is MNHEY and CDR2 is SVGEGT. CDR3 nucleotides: TGTGCCAGCAGTGCGGACAGCAACTATGGCTACACCTTC. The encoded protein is CASSADSNYGYTF.

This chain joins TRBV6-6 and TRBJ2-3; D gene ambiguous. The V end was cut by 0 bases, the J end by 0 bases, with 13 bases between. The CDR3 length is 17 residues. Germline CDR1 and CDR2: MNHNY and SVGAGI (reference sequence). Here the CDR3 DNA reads TGTGCCAGCAGTTACTCGAAGTTGGTACTGAGCACAGATACGCAGTATTTT. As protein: CASSYSKLVLSTDTQYF.

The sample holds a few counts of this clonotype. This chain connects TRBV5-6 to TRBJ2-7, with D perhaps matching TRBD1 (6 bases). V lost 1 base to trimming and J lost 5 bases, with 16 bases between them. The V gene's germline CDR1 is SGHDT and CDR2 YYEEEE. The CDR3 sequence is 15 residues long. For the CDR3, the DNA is TGTGCCAGCAGCTTGCGAACAGGGTGGTCGGACGAGCAGTACTTC. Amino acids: CASSLRTGWSDEQYF. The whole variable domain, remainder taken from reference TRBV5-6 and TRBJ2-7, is DAGVTQSPTHLIKTRGQQVTLRCSPKSGHDTVSWYQQALGQGPQFIFQYYEEEERQRGNFPDRFSGHQFPNYSSELNVNALLLGDSALYLCASSLRTGWSDEQYFGPGTRLTVT.

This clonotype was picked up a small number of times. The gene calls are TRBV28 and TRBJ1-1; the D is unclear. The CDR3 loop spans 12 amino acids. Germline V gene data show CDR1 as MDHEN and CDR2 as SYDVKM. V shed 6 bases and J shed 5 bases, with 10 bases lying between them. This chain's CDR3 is CASSYRTTEAFF. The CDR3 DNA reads TGTGCCAGCAGCTACCGGACGACTGAAGCTTTCTTT.

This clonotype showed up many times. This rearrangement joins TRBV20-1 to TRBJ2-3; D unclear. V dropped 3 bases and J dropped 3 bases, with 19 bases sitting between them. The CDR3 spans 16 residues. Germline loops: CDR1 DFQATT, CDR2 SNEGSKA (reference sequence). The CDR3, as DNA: TGCAGTGCTAGGGTCCCCTCGGGCCACCGTACAGATACGCAGTATTTT. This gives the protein CSARVPSGHRTDTQYF.

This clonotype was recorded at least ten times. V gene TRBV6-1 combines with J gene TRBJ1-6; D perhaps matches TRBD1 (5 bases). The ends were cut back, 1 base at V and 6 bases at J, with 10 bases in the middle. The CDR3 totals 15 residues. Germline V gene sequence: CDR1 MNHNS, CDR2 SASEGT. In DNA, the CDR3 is TGTGCCAGCAGTGAAGGTATTGGGGGTAATTCACCCCTCCACTTT. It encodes CASSEGIGGNSPLHF.

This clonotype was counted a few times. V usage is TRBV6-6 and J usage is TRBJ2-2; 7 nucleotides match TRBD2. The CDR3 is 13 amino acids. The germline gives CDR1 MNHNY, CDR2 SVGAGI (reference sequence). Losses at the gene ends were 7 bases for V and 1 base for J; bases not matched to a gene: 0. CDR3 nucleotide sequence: TGTGCCAGCAAGCGGGGGAACACCGGGGAGCTGTTTTTT. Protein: CASKRGNTGELFF.

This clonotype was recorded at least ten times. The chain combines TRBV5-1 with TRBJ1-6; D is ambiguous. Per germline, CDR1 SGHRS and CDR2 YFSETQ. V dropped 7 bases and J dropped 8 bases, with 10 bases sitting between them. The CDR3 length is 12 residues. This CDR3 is CASLIGDSPLHF. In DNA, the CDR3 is TGCGCCAGCCTCATAGGAGATTCACCCCTCCACTTT.

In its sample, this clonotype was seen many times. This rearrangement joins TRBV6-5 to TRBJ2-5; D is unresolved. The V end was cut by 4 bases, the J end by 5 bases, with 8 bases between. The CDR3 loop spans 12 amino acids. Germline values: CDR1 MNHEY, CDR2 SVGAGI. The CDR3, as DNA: TGTGCCAGCAGTTCGCCAGAGGAGACCCAGTACTTC. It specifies CASSSPEETQYF.

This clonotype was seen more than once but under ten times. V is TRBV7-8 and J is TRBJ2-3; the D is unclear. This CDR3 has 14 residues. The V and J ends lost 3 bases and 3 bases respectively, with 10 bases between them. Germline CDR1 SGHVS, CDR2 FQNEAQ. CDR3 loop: CASSFGVTTDTQYF. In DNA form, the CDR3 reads TGTGCCAGCAGCTTTGGGGTAACGACAGATACGCAGTATTTT.

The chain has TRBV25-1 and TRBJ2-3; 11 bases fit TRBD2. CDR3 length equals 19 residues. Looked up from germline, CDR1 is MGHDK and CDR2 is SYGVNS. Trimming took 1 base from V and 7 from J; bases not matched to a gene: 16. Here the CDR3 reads CASSESGAGVAGGPHTQYF. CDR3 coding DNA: TGTGCCAGCAGTGAATCAGGGGCTGGGGTAGCGGGGGGGCCGCATACGCAGTATTTT.

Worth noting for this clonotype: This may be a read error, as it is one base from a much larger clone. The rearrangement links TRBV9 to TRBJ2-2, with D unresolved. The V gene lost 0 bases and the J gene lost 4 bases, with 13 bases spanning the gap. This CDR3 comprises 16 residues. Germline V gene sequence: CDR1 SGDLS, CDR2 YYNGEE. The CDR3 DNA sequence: TGTGCCAGCAGCGTAGCCCCCCGCAGTCCCACCGGGGAGCTGTTTTTT. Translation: CASSVAPRSPTGELFF.

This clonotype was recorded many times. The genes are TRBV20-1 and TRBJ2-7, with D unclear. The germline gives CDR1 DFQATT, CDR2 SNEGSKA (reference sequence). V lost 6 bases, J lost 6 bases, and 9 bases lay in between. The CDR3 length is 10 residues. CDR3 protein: CSAVQSEQYF. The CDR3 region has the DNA TGCAGTGCGGTACAGAGCGAGCAGTACTTC.

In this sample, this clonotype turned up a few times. The CDR3 nucleotides read TGTGCCAGCAGGCGGAACAGGGGGAAGGGTAATGAAAAACTGTTTTTT. The encoded protein is CASRRNRGKGNEKLFF. The J gene is TRBJ1-4, the V gene TRBV6-5; 8 nucleotides match TRBD1. CDR1 is MNHEY and CDR2 is SVGAGI in the germline V gene. V lost 6 bases to trimming and J lost 4 bases; unmatched junction nucleotides: 10. CDR3 size: 16 residues.

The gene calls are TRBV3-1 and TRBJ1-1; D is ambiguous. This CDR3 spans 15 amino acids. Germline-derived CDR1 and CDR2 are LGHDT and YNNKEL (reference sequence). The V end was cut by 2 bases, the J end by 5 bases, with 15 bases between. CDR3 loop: CASSQTYYGVTEAFF. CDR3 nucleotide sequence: TGTGCCAGCAGCCAAACCTACTACGGGGTGACTGAAGCTTTCTTT. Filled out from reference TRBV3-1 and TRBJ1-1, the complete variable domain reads DTAVSQTPKYLVTQMGNDKSIKCEQNLGHDTMYWYKQDSKKFLKIMFSYNNKELIINETVPNRFSPKSPDKAHLNLHINSLELGDSAVYFCASSQTYYGVTEAFFGQGTRLTVV.

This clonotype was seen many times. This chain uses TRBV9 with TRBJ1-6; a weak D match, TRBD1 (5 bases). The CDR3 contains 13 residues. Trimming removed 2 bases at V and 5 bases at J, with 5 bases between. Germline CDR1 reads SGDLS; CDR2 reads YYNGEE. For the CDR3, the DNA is TGTGCCAGCAGCGTGACAGATAATTCACCCCTCCACTTT. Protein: CASSVTDNSPLHF.

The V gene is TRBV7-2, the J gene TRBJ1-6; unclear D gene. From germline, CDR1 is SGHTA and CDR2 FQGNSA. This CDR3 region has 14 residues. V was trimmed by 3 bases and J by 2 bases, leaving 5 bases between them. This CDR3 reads CASSFRPYNSPLHF. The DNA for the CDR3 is TGTGCCAGCAGCTTTCGCCCCTATAATTCACCCCTCCACTTT.

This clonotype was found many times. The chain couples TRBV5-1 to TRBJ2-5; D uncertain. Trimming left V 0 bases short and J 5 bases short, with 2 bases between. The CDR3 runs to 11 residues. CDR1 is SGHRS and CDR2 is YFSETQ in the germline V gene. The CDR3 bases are TGCGCCAGCAGCTTGGATGAGACCCAGTACTTC. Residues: CASSLDETQYF.

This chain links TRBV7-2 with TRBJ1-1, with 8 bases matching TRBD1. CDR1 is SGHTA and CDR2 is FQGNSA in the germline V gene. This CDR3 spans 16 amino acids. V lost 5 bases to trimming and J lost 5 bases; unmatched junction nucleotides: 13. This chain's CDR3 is CASSARISDRGTEAFF. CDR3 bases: TGTGCCAGCAGCGCAAGAATCTCTGACAGGGGAACTGAAGCTTTCTTT.

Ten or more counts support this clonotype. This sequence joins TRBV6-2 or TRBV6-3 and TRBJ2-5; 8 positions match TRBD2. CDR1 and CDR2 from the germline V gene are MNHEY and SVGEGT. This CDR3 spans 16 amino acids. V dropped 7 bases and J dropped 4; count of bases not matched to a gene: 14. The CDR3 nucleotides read TGTGCCAGCACCTCTTTCCAGGGACTAGACGTAGAGACCCAGTACTTC. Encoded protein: CASTSFQGLDVETQYF.

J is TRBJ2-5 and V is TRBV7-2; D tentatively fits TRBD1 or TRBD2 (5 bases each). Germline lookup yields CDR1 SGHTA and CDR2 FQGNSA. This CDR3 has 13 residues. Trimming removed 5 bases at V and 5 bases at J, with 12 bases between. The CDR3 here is CASSRGASETQYF. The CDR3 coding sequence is TGTGCCAGCAGCCGAGGGGCCTCGGAGACCCAGTACTTC.

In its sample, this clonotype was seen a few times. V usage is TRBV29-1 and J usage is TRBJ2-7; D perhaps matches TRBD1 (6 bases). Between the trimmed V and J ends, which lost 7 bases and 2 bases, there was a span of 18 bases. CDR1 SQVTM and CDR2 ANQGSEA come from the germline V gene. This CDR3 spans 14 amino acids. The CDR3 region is CSANEQGSPYEQYF. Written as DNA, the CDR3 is TGCAGCGCGAATGAACAGGGTTCGCCCTACGAGCAGTACTTC.